Presented here are 17 T cell receptor beta chains from one specimen sequenced in a study of shared clonotypes between healthy human individuals. Method: immunoSEQ multiplex PCR; TCRdb's copy keeps in-frame clones and lacks some. The top ten hold 0.055% to 0.075% of the sample, which has about 530,000 clones, 90% to 96% seen once. The specimen was naive CD4+ T cells sorted from blood. Indicated subset: CD45RA+ positively selected. The source is a woman aged 25 to 45 in good health.

The chain combines TRBV18 with TRBJ2-7, with 14 bases matching TRBD2. This CDR3 spans 19 amino acids. CDR1 is KGHSH, CDR2 LQKENI, per germline. V lost 6 bases, J lost 0 bases, and 13 bases stayed unmatched. Written as DNA, the CDR3 is TGTGCCAGCTCTAGGACAGGACTAGCGGGAGGCCCGAGCTCCTACGAGCAGTACTTC. This encodes CASSRTGLAGGPSSYEQYF.

This clone was seen only once. The chain is built from TRBV28 and TRBJ2-7; D may match TRBD1 or TRBD2 (5 bases each). Germline CDR1 is MDHEN and CDR2 is SYDVKM. The CDR3 has 14 amino acids. Trimming removed 3 bases from V and 2 bases from J, with 11 bases in between. DNA for the CDR3: TGTGCCAGCAGTTTGGGGACGAATACCTACGAGCAGTACTTC. It encodes CASSLGTNTYEQYF.

The chain has TRBV7-9 and TRBJ2-3; D could derive from TRBD1 or TRBD2 (6 bases each). Trimming shortened V by 1 base and J by 5 bases, and 10 bases separated the two germline ends. CDR3 length equals 14 residues. CDR1 is SEHNR and CDR2 is FQNEAQ in the germline V gene (reference sequence). The CDR3 bases are TGTGCCAGCAGCTTAGAAGGGGGGAGAGATACGCAGTATTTT. Its translation: CASSLEGGRDTQYF.

The rearrangement links TRBV6-1 to TRBJ2-7; perhaps TRBD1 as D (6 bases). Trimming cost V 6 bases and J 2 bases, with 14 bases left between them. The CDR3 has 14 amino acids. Germline CDR1 MNHNS, CDR2 SASEGT. CDR3 in amino acids: CASRFGGGTYEQYF. The CDR3 DNA is TGTGCCAGCAGATTTGGGGGCGGAACCTACGAGCAGTACTTC.

The rearrangement links TRBV28 to TRBJ2-7, with 8 bases aligning to TRBD2. The V gene's germline CDR1 is MDHEN and CDR2 SYDVKM. After removal of 4 bases from V and 6 bases from J, the junction contained 11 bases not matched to a gene. The CDR3 totals 15 residues. CDR3 DNA: TGTGCCAGCAGTTCCATAGCGGGGCCGTGGGGCGAGCAGTACTTC. Protein: CASSSIAGPWGEQYF.

This chain connects TRBV11-2 to TRBJ2-2, with D uncertain. The CDR3 sequence is 14 residues long. Germline V CDR1 and CDR2: SGHAT, FQNNGV. V dropped 4 bases and J dropped 3 bases, with 9 bases sitting between them. The chain's CDR3 is CASSWSEDTGELFF. The DNA of the CDR3 is TGTGCCAGCAGCTGGAGCGAAGACACCGGGGAGCTGTTTTTT.

This clone was observed a single time. V is TRBV11-2 and J is TRBJ2-7; D is perhaps TRBD1 (6 bases). There are 14 residues in the CDR3. Germline assignment: CDR1 SGHAT and CDR2 FQNNGV. With 4 bases removed from V and 0 bases from J, the gap between germline ends came to 10 bases. The CDR3, as DNA: TGTGCCAGCAGCTCAGGGGAGTCCTCCTACGAGCAGTACTTC. Amino acids: CASSSGESSYEQYF.

V is TRBV28 and J is TRBJ2-7, with D possibly being TRBD1 or TRBD2 (5 bases each). CDR1 is MDHEN and CDR2 is SYDVKM in the germline V gene. This CDR3 has 16 amino acids. The V and J ends lost 6 bases and 0 bases respectively, with 18 bases between them. The CDR3 spells CASSIGPGDDSYEQYF. The DNA of the CDR3 is TGTGCCAGCAGCATAGGCCCCGGGGACGACTCCTACGAGCAGTACTTC.

The chain is built from TRBV10-3 and TRBJ2-7; 7 bases map to TRBD1. In germline, CDR1 is ENHRY, CDR2 SYGVKD. CDR3 length: 15 amino acids. Trimming took 4 bases from V and 0 from J; bases not matched to a gene: 6. CDR3 in amino acids: CAISAGDSNSYEQYF. The CDR3 nucleotides read TGTGCCATCAGTGCCGGGGACAGCAACTCCTACGAGCAGTACTTC.

The J gene is TRBJ2-2, the V gene TRBV2; 9 bases align to TRBD1. The CDR3 totals 14 residues. Germline lookup yields CDR1 SNHLY and CDR2 FYNNEI. V lost 6 bases to trimming and J lost 5 bases; unmatched junction nucleotides: 4. The CDR3 nucleotides are TGTGCCAGCAGCGGGACAGGGTGGACCGGGGAGCTGTTTTTT. Translated: CASSGTGWTGELFF.

The rearrangement joins TRBV18 to TRBJ1-3; possibly TRBD1 for D (5 bases). The CDR3 has 16 amino acids. With 6 bases removed from V and 0 bases from J, the gap between germline ends came to 15 bases. Germline lookup yields CDR1 KGHSH and CDR2 LQKENI. The CDR3 sequence: CASSHDSLVSGNTIYF. CDR3 nucleotide sequence: TGTGCCAGCTCGCATGACAGCCTAGTCTCTGGAAACACCATATATTTT.

The gene calls are TRBV5-5 and TRBJ2-7, with unresolved D. CDR3 length: 14 residues. Germline assignment: CDR1 SGHKS and CDR2 YYEKEE (reference sequence). The V gene lost 4 bases and the J gene lost 6 bases, with 17 bases spanning the gap. Here the CDR3 DNA reads TGTGCCAGCAGCCAAGACCGCGGACCGTTCGAGCAGTACTTC. The encoded protein is CASSQDRGPFEQYF.

The genes are TRBV7-9 and TRBJ2-7; TRBD2 is a possible D gene (5 bases). CDR3 length: 14 residues. The V gene's germline CDR1 is SEHNR and CDR2 FQNEAQ (reference sequence). V lost 2 bases and J 5 bases, leaving 13 bases between the germline ends. The CDR3 coding sequence is TGTGCCAGCAGCTTAACCGGGGAATTGGACGAGCAGTACTTC. It specifies CASSLTGELDEQYF.

CDR3 sequence: CASSRGQGWPGANVLTF. As DNA, the CDR3 is TGCGCCAGCAGCCGGGGACAGGGCTGGCCTGGGGCCAACGTCCTGACTTTC. The V call is TRBV5-1, the J call TRBJ2-6; 9 bases match TRBD1. Germline values: CDR1 SGHRS, CDR2 YFSETQ. J was trimmed by 2 bases and V by 4 bases; bases with no gene match: 7. The CDR3 is 17 amino acids.

A word on this clone: One end of the junction varies from germline; a read error may be responsible. This sequence joins TRBV5-4 and TRBJ2-7; D possibly corresponds to TRBD2 (6 bases). The CDR3 loop spans 13 amino acids. Germline CDR1 is SGHNT and CDR2 is YYREEE (reference sequence). DNA for the CDR3: TGTGCCAGCAGCCCTGGACTCGGCGGCGGGGAGTTCTTC. Its translation: CASSPGLGGGEFF.

The V call is TRBV4-1, the J call TRBJ1-1, with unresolved D. This CDR3 contains 13 residues. Germline loops: CDR1 MGHRA, CDR2 YSYEKL. V lost 4 bases to trimming and J lost 8 bases, with 14 bases between them. The CDR3: CASSPLGGDEAFF. The CDR3 nucleotides read TGCGCCAGCAGCCCTTTGGGTGGTGACGAAGCTTTCTTT.

This clone occurred once. The V call is TRBV19, the J call TRBJ2-5; 14 nucleotides line up with TRBD2. V was clipped by 3 bases and J by 5 bases; unmatched bases: 11. The CDR3 covers 18 residues. CDR1 is LNHDA, CDR2 SQIVND, per germline (reference sequence). CDR3 loop: CASSIGTSGSMGEETQYF. CDR3 DNA: TGTGCCAGTAGTATCGGGACTAGCGGGAGCATGGGTGAGGAGACCCAGTACTTC.